Following are 15 T cell receptor beta chains from one sample sequenced in a study of blood T cell repertoires in COVID-19. Assay: immunoSEQ multiplex PCR; the TCRdb copy retains only in-frame clones and omits some. The top ten hold roughly 11% of the sample, which has around 78,000 clones, about nine tenths seen once. The sample taken for sequencing was peripheral blood. All receptors come from a man between 65 and 79 years old with active or convalescent COVID-19.

This rearrangement joins TRBV19 to TRBJ2-3; TRBD1 aligns across 11 bases. The V gene end was trimmed by 6 bases and the J gene end by 6 bases; junction bases not matched to a gene: 8. There are 15 residues in the CDR3. Germline V CDR1 and CDR2: LNHDA, SQIVND (reference sequence). The CDR3 sequence: CASRAGQGASDTQYF. As DNA, the CDR3 is TGTGCCAGTAGGGCAGGACAGGGGGCGAGCGATACGCAGTATTTT.

J is TRBJ1-5 and V is TRBV7-4; a weak D match, TRBD1 (5 bases). This CDR3 has 19 amino acids. With 5 bases removed from V and 0 bases from J, the gap between germline ends came to 23 bases. The V gene's germline CDR1 is SGHVT and CDR2 SQSDAQ. The CDR3 spells CASSITPERGGSSNQPQHF. In DNA, the CDR3 is TGTGCCAGCAGCATAACCCCTGAGAGGGGAGGTTCTAGCAATCAGCCCCAGCATTTT.

The gene calls are TRBV5-1 and TRBJ2-1, with 13 nucleotides matching TRBD2. The V segment lost 0 bases and the J segment 9 bases; nucleotides outside the gene matches: 12. Looked up from germline, CDR1 is SGHRS and CDR2 is YFSETQ. This CDR3 has 18 amino acids. The CDR3 DNA reads TGCGCCAGCAGCTTGGAGACTAGCGGGAGGCCCCGGAGACGTGAGCAGTTCTTC. As protein: CASSLETSGRPRRREQFF.

The rearrangement links TRBV9 to TRBJ2-1; a possible D gene is TRBD2 (5 bases). The CDR3 covers 12 residues. Germline CDR1 and CDR2: SGDLS and YYNGEE. V lost 4 bases and J lost 10, with 12 bases in between. The CDR3 sequence: CASSNPSIEQFF. CDR3 DNA: TGTGCCAGCAGCAATCCTAGCATCGAGCAGTTCTTC.

CDR3 loop: CASSINTGTGTEKLFF. The CDR3 nucleotides read TGTGCCAGCAGCATCAATACCGGGACAGGAACTGAAAAACTGTTTTTT. The rearrangement links TRBV5-6 to TRBJ1-4; 8 positions match TRBD1. The V gene end was trimmed by 4 bases and the J gene end by 7 bases; junction bases not matched to a gene: 12. Germline-derived CDR1 and CDR2 are SGHDT and YYEEEE. This CDR3 is 16 amino acids long. The full variable domain, rest sourced from reference TRBV5-6 and TRBJ1-4, is DAGVTQSPTHLIKTRGQQVTLRCSPKSGHDTVSWYQQALGQGPQFIFQYYEEEERQRGNFPDRFSGHQFPNYSSELNVNALLLGDSALYLCASSINTGTGTEKLFFGSGTQLSVL.

The table lists this clone with a few counts. The V and J genes are TRBV2 and TRBJ2-2, with D unresolved. Germline V CDR1 and CDR2: SNHLY, FYNNEI. This CDR3 is built from 12 residues. Trimming shortened V by 4 bases and J by 4 bases, and 4 bases separated the two germline ends. CDR3 in amino acids: CASSGSTGELFF. CDR3 nucleotide sequence: TGTGCCAGCAGTGGCAGCACCGGGGAGCTGTTTTTT.

The chain employs TRBV9 and TRBJ2-5; D gene unclear. The CDR3 runs to 14 residues. V was cut by 0 bases and J by 2 bases, with 8 bases left in between. Germline V CDR1 and CDR2: SGDLS, YYNGEE. CDR3 nucleotide sequence: TGTGCCAGCAGCGTAGCGGGTAAACAAGAGACCCAGTACTTC. It yields the protein CASSVAGKQETQYF.

There are a few counts of this clone. The chain employs TRBV5-1 and TRBJ2-7; D may be TRBD2 (6 bases). This CDR3 is built from 12 residues. The germline CDR1 and CDR2 sequences are SGHRS and YFSETQ. V lost 4 bases and J 6 bases, leaving 11 bases between the germline ends. The DNA of the CDR3 is TGCGCCAGCAGCCCCCGGCGGGGCGAGCAGTACTTC. Its protein product is CASSPRRGEQYF.

In DNA, the CDR3 is TGTGCCAGCAGGGGACAGGGCAACTATGGCTACACCTTC. The encoded protein is CASRGQGNYGYTF. J is TRBJ1-2 and V is TRBV12-3 or TRBV12-4, with 9 positions matching TRBD1. The CDR3 is made up of 13 amino acids. Germline trimming cut 6 bases from V and 2 bases from J; bases unmatched to any gene: 1.

The V and J genes are TRBV6-6 and TRBJ1-4; D unresolved. This CDR3 region has 13 residues. Per the germline V gene, CDR1 is MNHNY and CDR2 is SVGAGI (reference sequence). V lost 6 bases to trimming and J lost 5 bases, with 10 bases between them. CDR3 DNA: TGTGCCAGCAGAATGGACTGGAATGAAAAACTGTTTTTT. Its translation: CASRMDWNEKLFF.

This chain links TRBV19 with TRBJ1-1; 7 bases fit TRBD1. V dropped 1 base and J dropped 0; count of bases not matched to a gene: 11. This CDR3 is built from 18 residues. The germline gives CDR1 LNHDA, CDR2 SQIVND (reference sequence). Written as DNA, the CDR3 is TGTGCCAGTAGTATAGCCCTAGACAGGGCCACCTTGAACACTGAAGCTTTCTTT. It specifies CASSIALDRATLNTEAFF.

The chain has TRBV6-5 and TRBJ1-1, with D possibly being TRBD1 (6 bases). Germline CDR1 and CDR2: MNHEY and SVGAGI. This CDR3 is 15 amino acids long. Trimming took off 4 bases at V and 4 bases at J, with 16 bases between the two ends. CDR3: CASSSSRGGGTEAFF. As DNA, the CDR3 is TGTGCCAGCAGTTCATCCAGGGGAGGGGGCACTGAAGCTTTCTTT.

DNA of the CDR3: TGTGCCAGCAGTGTAGGGGCCCGGTCCTACGAGCAGTACTTC. Translation gives CASSVGARSYEQYF. The chain links TRBV28 to TRBJ2-7; D perhaps matches TRBD1 (5 bases). Germline-derived CDR1 and CDR2 are MDHEN and SYDVKM. Deletions cut 5 bases from V and 1 base from J, with 12 bases between. This CDR3 contains 14 residues.

The J gene is TRBJ1-2, the V gene TRBV6-5, with D perhaps TRBD1 (5 bases). The V end was cut by 2 bases, the J end by 4 bases, with 14 bases between. Germline assignment: CDR1 MNHEY and CDR2 SVGAGI. The CDR3 contains 15 residues. CDR3 sequence (DNA): TGTGCCAGCAGTTACCTAGGTCAGGGAAGCTATGGCTACACCTTC. Translating gives CASSYLGQGSYGYTF.

This clone was counted only a few times. The chain is built from TRBV28 and TRBJ2-1; perhaps TRBD2 as D (6 bases). V lost 3 bases, J lost 4 bases, and 10 bases lay in between. Germline CDR1 and CDR2: MDHEN and SYDVKM. The CDR3 contains 14 residues. Written as DNA, the CDR3 is TGTGCCAGCAGTTTTGGTGGAGGGTACAATGAGCAGTTCTTC. Encoded protein: CASSFGGGYNEQFF.